Listed below are T cell receptor beta chains from one sample, sequenced in a study of blood T cell repertoires in COVID-19. Assay used: immunoSEQ multiplex PCR; TCRdb lists only in-frame clones, some missing. The sample shows 200,000 or so clones, 60% to 85% of them seen only once. The sample comprised peripheral blood. The receptors come from a man aged 55-75 years with active or convalescent COVID-19. The CDR3 runs from the conserved cysteine through the conserved F or W. D genes are given only for firm matches. A row's size may be missing; if present it is once, few, many or a size class.

J gene	V gene	D gene	CDR3 length	clone size	CDR3 protein	CDR3 DNA
TRBJ1-2	TRBV9	NA	14	NA	CASSTSARGSGYTF	TGTGCCAGCAGCACCTCCGCCAGGGGATCTGGCTACACCTTC
TRBJ1-5	TRBV6-2/TRBV6-3	NA	16	NA	CASSRTGRPMNQPQHF	TGTGCCAGCAGCCGAACCGGGAGGCCGATGAATCAGCCCCAGCATTTT
TRBJ1-3	TRBV7-2	NA	16	NA	CASSPLPGNSGNTIYF	TGTGCCAGCAGCCCTCTCCCGGGAAACTCTGGAAACACCATATATTTT
TRBJ2-7	TRBV29-1	TRBD1	13	NA	CSVEDRQGGEQYF	TGCAGCGTTGAAGATCGACAGGGGGGCGAGCAGTACTTC
TRBJ1-2	TRBV6-5	TRBD1	16	NA	CASSSTNGQGDYGYTF	TGTGCCAGCAGTTCCACAAATGGACAGGGGGACTATGGCTACACCTTC
TRBJ1-5	TRBV5-4	NA	12	NA	CASSYYNQPQHF	TGTGCCAGCAGCTACTACAATCAGCCCCAGCATTTT
TRBJ2-7	TRBV6-5	NA	15	few	CASRRGGGSSYEQYF	TGTGCCAGCCGTCGCGGCGGGGGCAGCTCCTACGAGCAGTACTTC
TRBJ2-5	TRBV19	TRBD2	18	NA	CASSIDRKELAGQETQYF	TGTGCCAGTAGTATAGATAGGAAGGAACTAGCGGGACAAGAGACCCAGTACTTC
TRBJ2-1	TRBV5-1	TRBD2	15	NA	CASSLASGRYNEQFF	TGCGCCAGCAGCTTAGCTAGCGGGAGATACAATGAGCAGTTCTTC
TRBJ2-1	TRBV5-1	NA	13	few	CASSLMSSDEQFF	TGCGCCAGCAGCTTGATGAGTAGTGATGAGCAGTTCTTC
TRBJ1-5	TRBV6-5	NA	14	NA	CASRPTVSNQPQHF	TGTGCCAGCAGGCCGACAGTTAGCAATCAGCCCCAGCATTTT
TRBJ2-7	TRBV14	TRBD1	15	few	CASSERWTGAHEQYF	TGTGCCAGCAGCGAACGCTGGACAGGGGCCCACGAGCAGTACTTC
TRBJ2-1	TRBV6-2/TRBV6-3	TRBD1	15	once	CASSKQGAPRNEQFF	TGTGCCAGCAGTAAACAGGGGGCGCCGAGGAATGAGCAGTTCTTC
TRBJ2-7	TRBV29-1	TRBD2	13	NA	CSVVAGGPYEQYF	TGCAGCGTTGTGGCGGGAGGGCCGTACGAGCAGTACTTC
TRBJ2-3	TRBV7-2	TRBD2	18	NA	CASSSQARREGRADTQYF	TGTGCCAGCAGCTCCCAGGCCCGGCGGGAGGGCCGGGCAGATACGCAGTATTTT
TRBJ2-2	TRBV28	TRBD2	16	NA	CASSSANGRGTGELFF	TGTGCCAGCAGTTCGGCGAATGGGAGGGGCACCGGGGAGCTGTTTTTT
TRBJ2-7	TRBV5-4	TRBD1	15	NA	CASSSPGTDTYEQYF	TGTGCCAGCAGCTCCCCCGGGACAGACACCTACGAGCAGTACTTC
TRBJ2-5	TRBV4-3	TRBD2	15	NA	CASSQDYRRGETQYF	TGCGCCAGCAGCCAAGATTACCGGCGGGGGGAGACCCAGTACTTC
TRBJ1-5	TRBV29-1	TRBD1	11	many	CSVDHGQGRDF	TGCAGCGTTGACCACGGACAGGGCCGGGATTTT
TRBJ2-2	TRBV5-1	NA	17	NA	CASSLAGGMGYTGELFF	TGCGCCAGCAGCTTGGCTGGGGGGATGGGCTACACCGGGGAGCTGTTTTTT
TRBJ1-5	TRBV19	NA	14	NA	CASSIPYTGQPQHF	TGTGCCAGTAGTATACCATACACAGGTCAGCCCCAGCATTTT
TRBJ2-7	TRBV7-9	NA	11	NA	CATTKGREQYF	TGTGCCACCACTAAGGGGAGGGAGCAGTACTTC
TRBJ1-5	TRBV5-4	NA	14	few	CASSLKGVGQPQHF	TGTGCCAGCAGCTTGAAAGGGGTTGGTCAGCCCCAGCATTTT
TRBJ2-1	TRBV6-2/TRBV6-3	TRBD2	15	NA	CASSFPTSGRFEQFF	TGTGCCAGCAGTTTCCCGACTAGCGGGAGGTTTGAGCAGTTCTTC